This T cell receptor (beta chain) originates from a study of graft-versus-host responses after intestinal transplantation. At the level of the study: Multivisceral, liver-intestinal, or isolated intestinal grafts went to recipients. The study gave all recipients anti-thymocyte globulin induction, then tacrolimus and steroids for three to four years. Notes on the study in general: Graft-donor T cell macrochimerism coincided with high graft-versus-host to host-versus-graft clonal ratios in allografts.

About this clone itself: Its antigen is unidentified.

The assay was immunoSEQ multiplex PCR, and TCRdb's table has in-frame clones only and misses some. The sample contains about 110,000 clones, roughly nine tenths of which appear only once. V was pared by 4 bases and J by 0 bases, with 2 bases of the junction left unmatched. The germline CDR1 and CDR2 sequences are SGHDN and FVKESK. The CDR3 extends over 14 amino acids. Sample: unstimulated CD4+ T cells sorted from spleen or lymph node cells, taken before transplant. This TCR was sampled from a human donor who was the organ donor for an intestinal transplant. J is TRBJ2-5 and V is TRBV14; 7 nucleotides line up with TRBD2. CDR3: CASSPLADQETQYF. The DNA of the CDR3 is TGTGCCAGCAGCCCCCTAGCGGACCAAGAGACCCAGTACTTC.